This T cell receptor (beta chain) appears in the sequencing data of a study of chemoradiotherapy in HPV16-positive cancers (dated by TCRdb to between 2021 and 2023). Context from the whole study: Candidate HPV-specific T-cell clones and common TCR motifs were defined through functional T-cell assays on cells from two HPV16-positive patients. The study asked whether T-cell immunity against the HPV oncoproteins E6 and E7 changes during chemoradiotherapy and whether it affects survival. Next, the candidate HPV-specific TCRs and motifs were followed in TCR repertoires from about 90 patients with HPV-related cancers. Study-level results and caveats: Expansion of candidate HPV-specific clones and E7-related TCR motifs was observed in the tumor microenvironment during treatment, whereas no such expansion was observed for non-HPV-specific T cells. The functional definition of HPV-specific T cells came from only two HPV16-positive patients, and the survival association was reported for HPV16-positive patients. Among HPV16-positive patients, expansion of HPV-responsive T cells during chemoradiotherapy was associated with better recurrence-free survival.

To prepare the library, the immunoSEQ multiplex PCR assay was applied. TCRdb's version of the immuneACCESS table is confined to in-frame rearrangements and falls short of the full clone set. An unresolved V gene accounts for under half of the shortfall where checked; the remainder is of unknown origin. The sample has 6,000 or so clones on record, roughly three quarters of them singletons. The ten most abundant clones make up roughly 6% of the sample. Repertoires were sampled repeatedly over the course of chemoradiotherapy so that clonal expansion in the tumor microenvironment could be followed. With regard to this clone: Its antigen remains unidentified. No quality values exist for individual bases; no much larger clone is one base distant.

This clonotype originated in a human donor with HPV-associated anogenital cancer. Sequencing was performed on tumor tissue, taken from a patient who underwent chemoradiotherapy.

The DNA sequence follows: TGTGCCAGCAAGTCCCCAGGGGGGAACCGGCCCCAGCATTTT. It specifies CASKSPGGNRPQHF. Recombination linked TRBV28 to TRBJ1-5; 7 bases in between match TRBD1. The CDR3 contains 14 residues, cysteine and phenylalanine counted. Just CDR3 DNA is preserved here, 42 bases in frame from base 1. CDR1 and CDR2 were assigned from the germline V gene as MDHEN and SYDVKM. V trim: 7 bases; J trim: 9 bases; unmatched bases: 12.